A selection of T cell receptor beta chains follows, all from one sample in a study of beta chain features in type 1 diabetes. This table comes from immunoSEQ multiplex PCR, and its TCRdb copy is limited to in-frame clones, with some not included. Of hundreds of thousands of clones in the sample, around 15% are singletons; the top ten hold 0.035% to 0.04%. The sequenced sample consisted of naive CD4+ T cells from blood. These TCRs come from a man between 18 and 35 years old with type 1 diabetes. The CDR3 runs from the conserved cysteine through the conserved F or W. A D gene is named only where the DNA matches it firmly. Not all rows give a size; the values are once, few, many and, for expanded clones, a class.

v_gene,d_gene,abundance,j_gene,CDR3aa,CDR3nt
TRBV18,TRBD2,-,TRBJ2-1,CASSPRAGPRDEQFF,TGTGCCAGCTCACCTCGAGCGGGGCCGAGGGATGAGCAGTTCTTC
TRBV10-3,-,-,TRBJ2-5,CAIRDRDVLAQYF,TGTGCCATCAGGGACAGAGACGTTTTGGCCCAGTACTTC
TRBV5-1,TRBD1,few,TRBJ2-1,CASSSGTGNQFF,TGCGCCAGCTCATCCGGGACAGGCAATCAGTTCTTC
TRBV10-3,TRBD2,-,TRBJ2-3,CAISKLAGPTDTQYF,TGTGCCATCAGCAAACTAGCGGGGCCCACAGATACGCAGTATTTT
TRBV27,TRBD1,-,TRBJ2-7,CASSNRQGAHEQYF,TGTGCCAGCAGCAATCGACAGGGGGCCCACGAGCAGTACTTC
TRBV18,TRBD2,few,TRBJ2-7,CASSSGLAGVTEQYF,TGTGCCAGCTCATCGGGACTAGCGGGAGTAACCGAGCAGTACTTC
TRBV9,TRBD1,-,TRBJ1-3,CASSVGTGSGNTIYF,TGTGCCAGCAGCGTAGGGACAGGGTCTGGAAACACCATATATTTT
TRBV15,-,few,TRBJ1-1,CATSRVSPRDTEAFF,TGTGCCACCAGCAGAGTAAGCCCTAGGGACACTGAAGCTTTCTTT
TRBV9,-,-,TRBJ1-1,CASSVGPGHYEAFF,TGTGCCAGCAGCGTAGGTCCAGGCCATTATGAAGCTTTCTTT
TRBV30,-,-,TRBJ2-1,CAWSPGSGSGNEQFF,TGTGCCTGGAGTCCCGGATCGGGTTCCGGGAATGAGCAGTTCTTC
TRBV6-5,-,-,TRBJ2-1,CASSSQGGGDNEQFF,TGTGCCAGCAGTTCACAGGGAGGAGGAGACAATGAGCAGTTCTTC
TRBV20-1,-,-,TRBJ2-1,CSAKYNSEQFF,TGCAGTGCTAAGTATAATAGTGAGCAGTTCTTC
TRBV5-1,-,few,TRBJ2-2,CASSLAIQAGSIGELFF,TGCGCCAGCAGCTTGGCTATACAGGCTGGTTCCATCGGGGAGCTGTTTTTT
TRBV19,-,few,TRBJ1-1,CASRDREVNTEAFF,TGTGCCAGTAGAGACCGGGAGGTGAACACTGAAGCTTTCTTT
TRBV4-2,TRBD1,-,TRBJ1-1,CASSQGPGDRMGNTEAFF,TGTGCCAGCAGCCAAGGTCCCGGGGACAGGATGGGGAACACTGAAGCTTTCTTT
TRBV30,-,few,TRBJ1-5,CAWSPRANQPQHF,TGTGCCTGGAGTCCCCGGGCCAATCAGCCCCAGCATTTT
TRBV7-2,-,few,TRBJ2-7,CASSLQGTTYEQYF,TGTGCCAGCAGCTTACAGGGCACCACCTACGAGCAGTACTTC
TRBV6-7,-,few,TRBJ2-5,CASSYGGGETQYF,TGTGCCAGCAGTTACGGAGGAGGAGAGACCCAGTACTTC
TRBV1,-,-,TRBJ1-4,CTSSEVWQGAEKLFF,TGCACCAGCAGCGAGGTGTGGCAGGGGGCTGAAAAACTGTTTTTT
TRBV28,-,-,TRBJ1-5,CASSLWAYSNQPQHF,TGTGCCAGCAGTTTATGGGCATATAGCAATCAGCCCCAGCATTTT
TRBV6-5,TRBD2,-,TRBJ2-7,CASSYSAAGDNEQYF,TGTGCCAGCAGTTACAGTGCGGCGGGAGACAACGAGCAGTACTTC
TRBV28,-,few,TRBJ2-7,CASSLASGSYEQYF,TGTGCCAGCAGTTTAGCGTCGGGGAGCTACGAGCAGTACTTC
TRBV5-6,-,-,TRBJ2-7,CASSAKGEPYEQYF,TGTGCCAGCAGCGCCAAGGGGGAACCCTACGAGCAGTACTTC
TRBV4-2,TRBD1,-,TRBJ1-2,CASSRHPGQGRLEDGYTF,TGTGCCAGCAGCCGACACCCGGGACAGGGTAGATTGGAAGATGGCTACACCTTC
TRBV13,-,few,TRBJ2-7,CASSLELRGVDEQYF,TGTGCCAGCAGCTTAGAGTTACGGGGCGTGGACGAGCAGTACTTC
TRBV19,TRBD2,-,TRBJ2-5,CASTETSGSFSQETQYF,TGTGCCAGTACCGAGACTAGCGGGAGCTTTAGCCAAGAGACCCAGTACTTC
TRBV6-5,-,-,TRBJ1-1,CASSYGKVRPEAFF,TGTGCCAGCAGTTACGGGAAGGTGAGGCCTGAAGCTTTCTTT
TRBV4-1,-,-,TRBJ2-3,CASSQDWSGSADTQYF,TGCGCCAGCAGCCAAGATTGGTCGGGATCGGCGGATACGCAGTATTTT
TRBV30,-,-,TRBJ2-3,CAWSARLAEPQYF,TGTGCCTGGAGCGCGAGACTGGCAGAACCGCAGTATTTT
TRBV4-3,-,few,TRBJ1-2,CASSQDWRQGVGYTF,TGCGCCAGCAGCCAAGATTGGAGGCAGGGAGTTGGCTACACCTTC
TRBV30,-,-,TRBJ2-3,CAWSVSFIYF,TGTGCCTGGAGTGTTAGTTTCATTTATTTT
TRBV2,TRBD1,-,TRBJ1-1,CASSPGTGNTEAFF,TGTGCCAGCAGTCCCGGGACAGGGAACACTGAAGCTTTCTTT
TRBV5-4,-,-,TRBJ2-6,CASSGGTSGANVLTF,TGTGCCAGCAGCGGGGGGACTTCTGGGGCCAACGTCCTGACTTTC
TRBV2,TRBD1,-,TRBJ2-7,CASSRDSSYEQYF,TGTGCCAGCAGTCGGGACAGCTCCTACGAGCAGTACTTC
TRBV30,-,few,TRBJ2-2,CAWRISSGGELFF,TGTGCCTGGAGGATATCCTCGGGCGGGGAGCTGTTTTTT
TRBV21-1,-,-,TRBJ2-7,CASSVVRDSSAYEQYF,TGTGCCAGCAGCGTAGTTCGGGACTCCTCGGCCTACGAGCAGTACTTC
TRBV6-5,-,few,TRBJ1-2,CASSVVEGGSGYTF,TGTGCCAGCAGCGTTGTTGAGGGTGGTAGCGGCTACACCTTC
TRBV20-1,-,-,TRBJ2-7,CSAADSYEQYF,TGCAGTGCTGCTGACAGCTACGAGCAGTACTTC
TRBV14,-,-,TRBJ2-1,CASSHSGRAAEQFF,TGTGCCAGCAGCCACTCGGGCCGGGCGGCTGAGCAGTTCTTC
TRBV2,-,-,TRBJ2-2,CASSVGWDTGELFF,TGTGCCAGCAGTGTCGGCTGGGACACCGGGGAGCTGTTTTTT
TRBV2,-,few,TRBJ2-7,CASSAIKGYEQYF,TGTGCCAGCAGCGCCATAAAAGGGTACGAGCAGTACTTC
TRBV7-2,-,few,TRBJ2-1,CASSGDSGSYNEQFF,TGTGCCAGCAGTGGAGATAGCGGCTCCTACAATGAGCAGTTCTTC
TRBV6-5,TRBD1,-,TRBJ2-7,CASRKTGPSSYEQYF,TGTGCCAGCAGGAAGACAGGGCCAAGCTCCTACGAGCAGTACTTC
TRBV10-1,-,-,TRBJ2-3,CASSEGGTDTQYF,TGCGCCAGCAGTGAGGGGGGCACAGATACGCAGTATTTT
TRBV9,-,few,TRBJ1-6,CASSGGQNNSPLHF,TGTGCCAGCTCCGGGGGGCAGAATAATTCACCCCTCCACTTT
TRBV29-1,-,few,TRBJ2-7,CSVEEWPPSSEQYF,TGCAGCGTTGAAGAGTGGCCCCCCTCTTCCGAGCAGTACTTC
TRBV6-5,-,-,TRBJ1-5,CASSYSGSSEPQHF,TGTGCCAGCAGTTACTCGGGCAGTTCAGAGCCCCAGCATTTT
TRBV7-9,TRBD1,few,TRBJ1-5,CASSQGQGGQPQHF,TGTGCCAGCAGCCAGGGACAGGGAGGTCAGCCCCAGCATTTT
TRBV29-1,TRBD1,-,TRBJ1-2,CSVVYTGGKANYGYTF,TGCAGCGTTGTATATACAGGGGGAAAAGCTAACTATGGCTACACCTTC
TRBV5-1,TRBD1,-,TRBJ2-5,CASSRTGSQETQYF,TGCGCCAGCAGCCGGACAGGATCCCAAGAGACCCAGTACTTC